These 6 T cell receptor beta chains were sequenced from one sample in a study of blood T cell repertoires in COVID-19. Sequenced by immunoSEQ multiplex PCR; TCRdb stores in-frame clones only, minus some. This sample has about 99,000 clones, with about 90% found just once. The sequencing sample was made of peripheral blood. The receptors were sampled from a man aged 45-65 years in a cohort sampled during active COVID-19.

J is TRBJ2-1 and V is TRBV5-1, with D uncertain. Trimming pared 3 bases from V and 6 bases from J, leaving 10 bases between. The CDR3 spans 13 residues. Germline-derived CDR1 and CDR2 are SGHRS and YFSETQ. This chain's CDR3 is CASSSYTANEQFF. CDR3 bases: TGCGCCAGCAGCTCGTATACTGCCAATGAGCAGTTCTTC. Variable domain in full (rest from reference TRBV5-1 and TRBJ2-1): KAGVTQTPRYLIKTRGQQVTLSCSPISGHRSVSWYQQTPGQGLQFLFEYFSETQRNKGNFPGRFSGRQFSNSRSEMNVSTLELGDSALYLCASSSYTANEQFFGPGTRLTVL.

V and J are TRBV10-3 and TRBJ2-1, with D maybe TRBD2 (6 bases). This CDR3 is built from 15 residues. The ends were cut back, 4 bases at V and 3 bases at J, with 13 bases in the middle. Germline loops: CDR1 ENHRY, CDR2 SYGVKD. The CDR3 DNA follows: TGTGCCATCAGTGGGGGCGGGGAGGTCTACAATGAGCAGTTCTTC. As protein: CAISGGGEVYNEQFF.

The chain joins TRBV7-3 to TRBJ2-3, with D possibly being TRBD2 (6 bases). This CDR3 contains 13 residues. Trimming shortened V by 3 bases and J by 6 bases, and 10 bases separated the two germline ends. Germline lookup yields CDR1 SGHTA and CDR2 FQGTGA. Written as DNA, the CDR3 is TGTGCCAGCAGCTTTTCGGGGGAGGATACGCAGTATTTT. It yields the protein CASSFSGEDTQYF.

This chain joins TRBV5-1 and TRBJ2-1, with 7 bases aligning to TRBD1. Germline CDR1 reads SGHRS; CDR2 reads YFSETQ. V was clipped by 3 bases and J by 5 bases; unmatched bases: 11. This CDR3 has 16 amino acids. The CDR3: CASSWRDRVGDNEQFF. In nucleotides, the CDR3 is TGCGCCAGCAGCTGGCGAGACAGGGTCGGGGACAATGAGCAGTTCTTC.

The V and J genes are TRBV11-3 and TRBJ1-2; D is uncertain. V was clipped by 5 bases and J by 7 bases, with 17 bases between them. The germline V gene has CDR1 SGHNT and CDR2 YENEEA. This CDR3 spans 14 amino acids. CDR3 in DNA: TGTGCCAGCAGCCACTCTCGGGGTCCGCGTGGCTACACCTTC. It translates to CASSHSRGPRGYTF.

The CDR3 sequence: CASSLGDRGQVIGEAFF. The CDR3 region has the DNA TGCGCCAGCAGCTTGGGGGACAGGGGCCAAGTTATCGGTGAAGCTTTCTTT. J is TRBJ1-1 and V is TRBV5-1, with 10 bases matching TRBD1. Germline V gives CDR1 SGHRS, CDR2 YFSETQ. Trimming took 0 bases from V and 7 from J; bases not matched to a gene: 12. The CDR3 runs to 17 residues.